The source of this TCR beta chain is a study of blood T cell repertoires in COVID-19. Overall study: Acute and convalescent COVID-19 samples came from the United States, Italy and Spain. Sources were T cells, B-cell-depleted T cells, or PBMCs; the material itself was cDNA or gDNA.

In the original workflow: Estimation of nucleated cell counts was performed using reference gene primer amplification. Measured with immunoSEQ multiplex PCR; TCRdb has only the in-frame clones, and not every one. V and J calls plus clone size are reproduced from that table; the DNA served to infer D and trimming. The repertoire includes some 63,000 clones, approximately 85% of them detected once, and 18% sits in the top ten. This CDR3 spans 14 amino acids. The ends lost 8 bases at V and 10 bases at J; junction bases unmatched: 9. Germline V gene sequence: CDR1 MNHEY, CDR2 SVGAGI. This clone has a single count.

Source material: peripheral blood. This rearrangement joins TRBV6-5 to TRBJ1-6, with 9 bases aligning to TRBD1. The TCR sequence derives from a human donor in a cohort sampled during active COVID-19. CDR3 coding DNA: TGTGCCAGCGGGGACAGGGACGTTGGCTCACCCCTCCACTTT. Its protein is CASGDRDVGSPLHF.